What follows are 4 T cell receptor beta chains derived from one specimen sequenced in a study of Ad26.COV2.S vaccination and SARS-CoV-2 variants. Treatment given: about 20 received Ad26.COV2.S at low or high dose, single or two shots; 5 received placebo; per-sample allocation not given. Collection of the samples took place on day 63 after the first injection of vaccine or placebo. Only in-frame clones appear in the TCRdb table, and some are missing; sequencing was by immunoSEQ multiplex PCR. The data contain some 340,000 clones, around 85% of them singletons. Sequenced material: peripheral blood, taken in a trial of Ad26.COV2.S vaccine versus placebo. All receptors come from a person aged 18 to 59 who received the Ad26.COV2.S COVID-19 vaccine or a placebo.

This clone occurred a few times. The chain employs TRBV7-3 and TRBJ1-5; 7 bases are shared with TRBD1. The J segment lost 7 bases and the V segment lost 1 base, leaving 10 bases of the junction unmatched. Per the germline V gene, CDR1 is SGHTA and CDR2 is FQGTGA. There are 16 residues in the CDR3. The CDR3 DNA follows: TGTGCCAGCAGCTTAAATAGACAGGGTCGGGGGCAGCCCCAGCATTTT. This translates into CASSLNRQGRGQPQHF.

The chain has TRBV5-6 and TRBJ2-7; possibly TRBD2 for D (5 bases). This CDR3 has 16 residues. The V gene's germline CDR1 is SGHDT and CDR2 YYEEEE. V was clipped by 0 bases and J by 13 bases, with 26 bases between them. The CDR3 sequence is CASSLDLGVGKRSSYF. In DNA, the CDR3 is TGTGCCAGCAGCTTGGACCTGGGTGTCGGGAAACGCTCTAGTTACTTC.

The V and J genes are TRBV7-2 and TRBJ2-1; 7 nucleotides match TRBD2. The length of the CDR3 is 17 residues. Germline CDR1 reads SGHTA; CDR2 reads FQGNSA. The J segment lost 1 base and the V segment lost 1 base, leaving 7 bases of the junction unmatched. CDR3 protein: CASSLVSGGGSYNEQFF. The CDR3 bases are TGTGCCAGCAGCTTAGTCTCGGGCGGGGGTTCCTACAATGAGCAGTTCTTC.

The J gene is TRBJ2-1, the V gene TRBV5-4, with 7 bases identical to TRBD1. The V gene's germline CDR1 is SGHNT and CDR2 YYREEE (reference sequence). J was trimmed by 7 bases and V by 0 bases; bases with no gene match: 10. The CDR3 loop spans 16 amino acids. This chain's CDR3 is CASSLERGPWTNEQFF. The CDR3 region has the DNA TGTGCCAGCAGCTTGGAGAGGGGGCCCTGGACAAATGAGCAGTTCTTC.